This entry lists 20 T cell receptor beta chains sequenced from one sample in a study of early T cells in non-severe SARS-CoV-2 infection. TCRdb re-analysed the 5' RACE reads in MiXCR, keeping a single row per CDR3 protein. The table shows more than 90,000 distinct CDR3 sequences, with 9.5% to 11% occurring only once. The sample was whole blood. The receptors here all came from an adult who was a healthcare worker with PCR-confirmed SARS-CoV-2 infection or an uninfected control (not recorded which).

This clonotype was seen a handful of times. The chain has TRBV2 and TRBJ1-6, with 7 positions matching TRBD1. In germline, CDR1 is SNHLY, CDR2 FYNNEI. The V and J ends lost 3 bases and 8 bases, in that order; junction bases with no gene match: 4. The CDR3 sequence is 14 residues long. The CDR3 DNA follows: TGTGCCAGCAGTGAGACAGGGAATTATTCACCCCTCCACTTT. Translation gives CASSETGNYSPLHF.

This clonotype was seen at least ten times. The chain is built from TRBV12-3 or TRBV12-4 and TRBJ1-5, with 7 bases matching TRBD1. Trimming took 6 bases from V and 4 from J; bases not matched to a gene: 12. CDR3 length: 16 residues. The CDR3 reads CASSRNRGPTNQPQHF. The DNA for the CDR3 is TGTGCCAGCAGCCGAAACAGGGGACCTACAAATCAGCCCCAGCATTTT.

This clonotype was seen more than once but under ten times. J is TRBJ2-3 and V is TRBV12-3 or TRBV12-4; D is ambiguous. Deletions cut 6 bases from V and 8 bases from J, with 18 bases between. This CDR3 contains 14 residues. CDR3 loop: CASSRSTGAGTQYF. The CDR3 coding sequence is TGTGCCAGCAGCCGATCCACTGGAGCTGGTACGCAGTATTTT.

This clonotype was picked up a small number of times. The chain joins TRBV30 to TRBJ1-1; D is perhaps TRBD1 (5 bases). The CDR3 consists of 17 residues. Trimming cost V 1 base and J 1 base, with 19 bases left between them. Germline lookup yields CDR1 GTSNPN and CDR2 SVGIG (reference sequence). CDR3 sequence reads: CAWSALFTRQKNTEAFF. The CDR3 coding sequence is TGTGCCTGGAGTGCCTTATTTACCCGACAGAAGAACACTGAAGCTTTCTTT.

The chain carries TRBV2 and TRBJ1-1; D might be TRBD1 (6 bases). V lost 5 bases, J lost 3 bases, and 10 bases lay in between. This CDR3 region has 13 residues. The germline V gene encodes CDR1 SNHLY and CDR2 FYNNEI. The CDR3 nucleotides are TGTGCCAGCAGTCCCGACAGGTACACTGAAGCTTTCTTT. Protein: CASSPDRYTEAFF. Variable domain in full (rest from reference TRBV2 and TRBJ1-1): EPEVTQTPSHQVTQMGQEVILRCVPISNHLYFYWYRQILGQKVEFLVSFYNNEISEKSEIFDDQFSVERPDGSNFTLKIRSTKLEDSAMYFCASSPDRYTEAFFGQGTRLTVV.

The rearrangement uses TRBV6-6 and TRBJ1-5; maybe TRBD1 (5 bases). This CDR3 spans 16 amino acids. Per the germline V gene, CDR1 is MNHNY and CDR2 is SVGAGI (reference sequence). The V gene lost 2 bases and the J gene lost 2 bases, with 13 bases spanning the gap. The CDR3 coding sequence is TGTGCCAGCAGTTACCCCCCTCGACAGCGCAATCAGCCCCAGCATTTT. Encoded protein: CASSYPPRQRNQPQHF.

The V and J genes are TRBV5-5 and TRBJ2-7, with D perhaps matching TRBD2 (6 bases). The CDR3 consists of 15 residues. V was cut by 2 bases and J by 2 bases, with 14 bases left in between. The germline V gene encodes CDR1 SGHKS and CDR2 YYEKEE (reference sequence). Here the CDR3 reads CASSFGGVLTYEQYF. The DNA of the CDR3 is TGTGCCAGCAGCTTTGGCGGGGTCCTGACCTACGAGCAGTACTTC. The variable domain in full, with the rest retrieved from reference TRBV5-5 and TRBJ2-7, is DAGVTQSPTHLIKTRGQQVTLRCSPISGHKSVSWYQQVLGQGPQFIFQYYEKEERGRGNFPDRFSARQFPNYSSELNVNALLLGDSALYLCASSFGGVLTYEQYFGPGTRLTVT.

This clonotype was detected only a few times. This chain joins TRBV5-1 and TRBJ1-1; 12 bases map to TRBD1. Trimming took 0 bases from V and 5 from J; bases not matched to a gene: 8. Germline loops: CDR1 SGHRS, CDR2 YFSETQ. The CDR3 extends over 17 amino acids. The CDR3 is CASSLVGQGARRTEAFF. As DNA, the CDR3 is TGCGCCAGCAGCTTGGTGGGACAGGGGGCGCGGAGGACTGAAGCTTTCTTT.

This clonotype was found many times. The chain has TRBV20-1 and TRBJ1-5; TRBD1 agrees at 9 bases. CDR1 is DFQATT, CDR2 SNEGSKA, per germline (reference sequence). After removal of 2 bases from V and 0 bases from J, the junction contained 29 bases not matched to a gene. The CDR3 sequence is 24 residues long. CDR3 nucleotide sequence: TGCAGTGCTAGAATCGGTGGGTACCGGGACAGGGAAAACCAGGGCGCCCTTAGCAATCAGCCCCAGCATTTT. This translates into CSARIGGYRDRENQGALSNQPQHF.

This clonotype was detected ten times or more. This rearrangement joins TRBV11-2 to TRBJ2-2, with a weak D call TRBD2 (6 bases). With 0 bases removed from V and 4 bases from J, the gap between germline ends came to 12 bases. The CDR3 has 16 amino acids. Germline V gene sequence: CDR1 SGHAT, CDR2 FQNNGV. The CDR3 nucleotides are TGTGCCAGCAGCTTAGATCAAGGGGAGGCCACCGGGGAGCTGTTTTTT. The encoded protein is CASSLDQGEATGELFF.

Only a few counts were recorded for this clonotype. This chain links TRBV18 with TRBJ2-1; D may match TRBD1 or TRBD2 (5 bases each). Trimming left V 3 bases short and J 4 bases short, with 13 bases between. The germline gives CDR1 KGHSH, CDR2 LQKENI. CDR3 length equals 15 residues. This CDR3 is CASSPPGPAYNEQFF. For the CDR3, the DNA is TGTGCCAGCTCACCCCCGGGGCCAGCTTACAATGAGCAGTTCTTC.

This clonotype was counted at least ten times. The chain recombines TRBV27 with TRBJ2-3; 7 nucleotides align to TRBD1. The trim removed 4 bases at V and 5 bases at J, leaving 9 bases unmatched. The CDR3 has 15 amino acids. Germline CDR1 and CDR2: MNHEY and SMNVEV (reference sequence). The CDR3 DNA reads as TGTGCCAGCAGTTCCTCGACAGGGCTGGGAGATACGCAGTATTTT. This gives the protein CASSSSTGLGDTQYF.

This clonotype came up many times. In DNA form, the CDR3 reads TGCGCCAGCAGCTTGGCCCCGGCAGGGCCAAGCTCCTACGAGCAGTACTTC. Amino acid sequence: CASSLAPAGPSSYEQYF. V is TRBV5-1 and J is TRBJ2-7; D is perhaps TRBD1 (5 bases). V was pared by 0 bases and J by 0 bases, with 16 bases between. This CDR3 has 17 amino acids. The germline V gene encodes CDR1 SGHRS and CDR2 YFSETQ.

At least ten counts were recorded for this clonotype. The chain links TRBV24-1 to TRBJ2-2; the D call may be TRBD1 or TRBD2 (5 bases each). The V end lost 3 bases, the J end lost 4 bases, and 11 bases lay between the germline ends. CDR3 length: 15 residues. Germline CDR1 KGHDR, CDR2 SFDVKD. The CDR3 sequence is CATSDAGTPTGELFF. The DNA for the CDR3 is TGTGCCACCAGTGATGCCGGGACCCCCACCGGGGAGCTGTTTTTT.

This clonotype came up a few times. The gene calls are TRBV3-1 and TRBJ2-7; no clear D. Looked up from germline, CDR1 is LGHDT and CDR2 is YNNKEL (reference sequence). V was shortened by 4 bases and J by 2 bases, with 12 bases between the two germline ends. The CDR3 loop spans 14 amino acids. CDR3 residues: CASSPGRGTYEQYF. The DNA for the CDR3 is TGTGCCAGCAGCCCCGGCCGCGGTACCTACGAGCAGTACTTC.

This clonotype came up many times. The J gene is TRBJ2-1, the V gene TRBV7-9; possible D gene TRBD2, 5 bases. CDR3 length: 11 residues. CDR1 and CDR2 (germline): SEHNR, FQNEAQ (reference sequence). Trimming left V 11 bases short and J 12 bases short, with 17 bases between. DNA for the CDR3: TGTGCCGGTATTCTAGCATCTGGGCAGTTCTTC. Its translation: CAGILASGQFF.

This clonotype was counted ten times or more. Here the CDR3 reads CATSREDATQKNEQFF. In DNA, the CDR3 is TGTGCCACCAGCAGAGAGGATGCGACCCAAAAGAATGAGCAGTTCTTC. The chain employs TRBV15 and TRBJ2-1; D gene unclear. V was clipped by 0 bases and J by 7 bases, with 16 bases between them. The germline gives CDR1 LNHNV, CDR2 YYDKDF (reference sequence). The CDR3 is made up of 16 amino acids.

The rearrangement joins TRBV7-9 to TRBJ1-2; 9 nucleotides line up with TRBD1. CDR3 length: 15 residues. V was pared by 5 bases and J by 3 bases, with 7 bases of the junction left unmatched. Germline V lookup: CDR1 SEHNR, CDR2 FQNEAQ (reference sequence). CDR3 sequence reads: CASSRYDRGDYGYTF. The CDR3 DNA reads as TGTGCCAGCAGCAGATACGACAGGGGGGACTATGGCTACACCTTC.

This clonotype was detected many times. The rearrangement uses TRBV24-1 and TRBJ1-3, with D unresolved. This CDR3 spans 16 amino acids. Germline-derived CDR1 and CDR2 are KGHDR and SFDVKD. The V end was cut by 0 bases, the J end by 0 bases, with 8 bases between. The DNA of the CDR3 is TGTGCCACCAGTGATTTGGGACCTAGCTCTGGAAACACCATATATTTT. Encoded protein: CATSDLGPSSGNTIYF.

This clonotype was recorded at least ten times. This chain connects TRBV20-1 to TRBJ2-1; perhaps TRBD2 as D (6 bases). The CDR3 covers 18 residues. Germline CDR1 and CDR2: DFQATT and SNEGSKA (reference sequence). Trimming took 1 base from V and 3 from J, leaving 22 bases between them. The CDR3 is CSARGELAGARVYNEQFF. CDR3 coding DNA: TGCAGTGCTAGAGGTGAACTAGCCGGCGCCCGAGTCTACAATGAGCAGTTCTTC.